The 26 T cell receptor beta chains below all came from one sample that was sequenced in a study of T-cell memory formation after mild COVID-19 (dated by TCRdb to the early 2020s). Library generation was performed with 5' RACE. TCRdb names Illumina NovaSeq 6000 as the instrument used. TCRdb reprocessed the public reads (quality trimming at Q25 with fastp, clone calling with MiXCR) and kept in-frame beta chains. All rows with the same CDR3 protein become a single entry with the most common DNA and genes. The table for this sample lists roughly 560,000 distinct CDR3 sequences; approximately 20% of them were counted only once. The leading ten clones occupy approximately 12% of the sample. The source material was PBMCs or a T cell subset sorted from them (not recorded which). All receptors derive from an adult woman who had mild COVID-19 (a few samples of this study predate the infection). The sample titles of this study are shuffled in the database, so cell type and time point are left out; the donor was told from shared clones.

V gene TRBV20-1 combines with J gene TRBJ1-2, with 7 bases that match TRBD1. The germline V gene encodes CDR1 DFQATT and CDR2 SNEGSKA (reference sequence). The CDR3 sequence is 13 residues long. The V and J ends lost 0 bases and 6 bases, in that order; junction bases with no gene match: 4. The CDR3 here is CSARDGQGDGYTF. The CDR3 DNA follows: TGCAGTGCTAGAGATGGGCAGGGGGATGGCTACACCTTC.

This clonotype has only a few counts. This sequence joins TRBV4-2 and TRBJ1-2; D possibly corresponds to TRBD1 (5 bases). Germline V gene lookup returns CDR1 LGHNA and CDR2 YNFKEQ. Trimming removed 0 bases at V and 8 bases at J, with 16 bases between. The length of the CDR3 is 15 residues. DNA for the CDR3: TGTGCCAGCAGCCAAGAAGGGGCATTCACGGGGGGCTACACCTTC. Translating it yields CASSQEGAFTGGYTF.

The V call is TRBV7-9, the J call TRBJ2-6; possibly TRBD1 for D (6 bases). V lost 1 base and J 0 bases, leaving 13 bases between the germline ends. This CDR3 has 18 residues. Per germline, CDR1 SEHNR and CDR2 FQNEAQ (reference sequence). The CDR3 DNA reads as TGTGCCAGCAGCTTAGGGCCAGGGGTTGGCTCTGGGGCCAACGTCCTGACTTTC. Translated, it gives CASSLGPGVGSGANVLTF.

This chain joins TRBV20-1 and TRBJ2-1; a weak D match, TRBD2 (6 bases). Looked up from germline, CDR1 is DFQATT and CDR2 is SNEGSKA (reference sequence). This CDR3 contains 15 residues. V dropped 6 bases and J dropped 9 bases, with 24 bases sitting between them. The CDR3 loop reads CSALPHQSSASEQFF. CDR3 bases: TGCAGTGCCCTTCCGCACCAATCTAGCGCTAGTGAGCAGTTCTTC.

CDR3 residues: CASSRDNSNQPQHF. The CDR3 DNA is TGTGCCAGCAGCCGGGACAACAGCAATCAGCCCCAGCATTTT. This chain joins TRBV2 and TRBJ1-5; a weak D match, TRBD1 (6 bases). Per germline, CDR1 SNHLY and CDR2 FYNNEI. This CDR3 has 14 residues. Trimming left V 6 bases short and J 1 base short, with 10 bases between.

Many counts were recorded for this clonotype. CDR3 protein: CASSARPLDAGELFF. CDR3 nucleotides: TGCGCCAGCAGCGCGAGGCCCCTAGACGCCGGGGAGCTGTTTTTT. The chain links TRBV5-1 to TRBJ2-2; no clear D. Germline values: CDR1 SGHRS, CDR2 YFSETQ. Trimming pared 4 bases from V and 6 bases from J, leaving 16 bases between. The CDR3 is made up of 15 amino acids.

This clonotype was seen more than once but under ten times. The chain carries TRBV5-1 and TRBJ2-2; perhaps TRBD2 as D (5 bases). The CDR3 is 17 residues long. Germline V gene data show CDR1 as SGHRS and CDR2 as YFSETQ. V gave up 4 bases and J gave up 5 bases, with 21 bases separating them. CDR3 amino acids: CASSAGGGPLFTGELFF. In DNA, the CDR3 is TGCGCCAGCAGCGCCGGAGGCGGGCCCCTATTTACCGGGGAGCTGTTTTTT. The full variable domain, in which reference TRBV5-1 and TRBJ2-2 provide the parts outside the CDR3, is KAGVTQTPRYLIKTRGQQVTLSCSPISGHRSVSWYQQTPGQGLQFLFEYFSETQRNKGNFPGRFSGRQFSNSRSEMNVSTLELGDSALYLCASSAGGGPLFTGELFFGEGSRLTVL.

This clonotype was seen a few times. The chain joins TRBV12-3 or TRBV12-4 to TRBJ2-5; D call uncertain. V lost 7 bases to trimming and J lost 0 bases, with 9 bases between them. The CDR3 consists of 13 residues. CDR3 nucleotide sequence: TGTGCCAGCACCTTCAGCTACCAAGAGACCCAGTACTTC. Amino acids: CASTFSYQETQYF.

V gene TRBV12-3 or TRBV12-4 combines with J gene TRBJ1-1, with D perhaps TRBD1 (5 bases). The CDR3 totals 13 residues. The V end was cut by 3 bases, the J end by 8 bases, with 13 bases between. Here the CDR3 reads CASSFSAGIEAFF. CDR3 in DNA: TGTGCCAGCAGTTTTTCGGCAGGGATAGAAGCTTTCTTT.

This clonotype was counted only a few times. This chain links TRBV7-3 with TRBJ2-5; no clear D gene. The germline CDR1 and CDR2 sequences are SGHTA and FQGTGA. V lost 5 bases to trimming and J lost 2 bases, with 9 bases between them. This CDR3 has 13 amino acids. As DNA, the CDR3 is TGTGCCAGCAGCCCCATGATTCAAGAGACCCAGTACTTC. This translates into CASSPMIQETQYF.

CDR3 sequence (DNA): TGTGCCACCAGCAGGAACTCCGCTGCGTCTGAAGCTTTCTTT. Its translation: CATSRNSAASEAFF. The chain couples TRBV15 to TRBJ1-1; D not certain. Germline V gene lookup returns CDR1 LNHNV and CDR2 YYDKDF (reference sequence). The CDR3 has 14 amino acids. Trimming took off 3 bases at V and 6 bases at J, with 14 bases between the two ends.

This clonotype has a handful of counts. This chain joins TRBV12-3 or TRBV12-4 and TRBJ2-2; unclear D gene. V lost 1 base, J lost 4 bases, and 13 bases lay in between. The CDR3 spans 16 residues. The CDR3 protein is CASSLGVVEPTGELFF. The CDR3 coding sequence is TGTGCCAGCAGTTTAGGTGTTGTGGAACCCACCGGGGAGCTGTTTTTT.

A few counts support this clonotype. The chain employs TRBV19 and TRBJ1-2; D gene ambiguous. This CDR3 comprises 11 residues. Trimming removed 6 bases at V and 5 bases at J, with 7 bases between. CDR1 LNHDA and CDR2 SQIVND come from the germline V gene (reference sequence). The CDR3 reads CASRGIYGYTF. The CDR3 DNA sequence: TGTGCCAGTAGGGGGATTTATGGCTACACCTTC.

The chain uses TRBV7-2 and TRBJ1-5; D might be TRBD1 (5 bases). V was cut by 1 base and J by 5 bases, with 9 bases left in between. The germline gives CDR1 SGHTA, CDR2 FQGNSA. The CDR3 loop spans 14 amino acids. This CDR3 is CASSLVARDQPQHF. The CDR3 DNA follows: TGTGCCAGCAGCTTAGTGGCCAGGGATCAGCCCCAGCATTTT.

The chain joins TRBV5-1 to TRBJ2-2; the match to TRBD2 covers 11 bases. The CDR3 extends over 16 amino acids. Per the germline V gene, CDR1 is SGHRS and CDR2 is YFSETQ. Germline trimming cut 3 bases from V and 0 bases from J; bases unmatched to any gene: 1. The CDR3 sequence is CASSWGLAANTGELFF. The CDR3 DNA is TGCGCCAGCAGCTGGGGACTAGCGGCGAACACCGGGGAGCTGTTTTTT. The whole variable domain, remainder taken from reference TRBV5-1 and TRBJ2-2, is KAGVTQTPRYLIKTRGQQVTLSCSPISGHRSVSWYQQTPGQGLQFLFEYFSETQRNKGNFPGRFSGRQFSNSRSEMNVSTLELGDSALYLCASSWGLAANTGELFFGEGSRLTVL.

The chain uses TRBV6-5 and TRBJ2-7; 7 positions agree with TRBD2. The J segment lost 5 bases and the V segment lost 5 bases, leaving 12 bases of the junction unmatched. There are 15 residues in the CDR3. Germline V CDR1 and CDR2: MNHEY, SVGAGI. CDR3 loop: CASSRSGLGVHEQYF. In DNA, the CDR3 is TGTGCCAGCAGTCGGAGCGGACTAGGGGTACACGAGCAGTACTTC.

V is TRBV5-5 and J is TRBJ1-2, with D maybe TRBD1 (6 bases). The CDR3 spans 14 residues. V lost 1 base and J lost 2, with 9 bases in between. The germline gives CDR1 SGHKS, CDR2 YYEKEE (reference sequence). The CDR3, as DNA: TGTGCCAGCAGCTTGTTAGGGACAAACTATGGCTACACCTTC. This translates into CASSLLGTNYGYTF.

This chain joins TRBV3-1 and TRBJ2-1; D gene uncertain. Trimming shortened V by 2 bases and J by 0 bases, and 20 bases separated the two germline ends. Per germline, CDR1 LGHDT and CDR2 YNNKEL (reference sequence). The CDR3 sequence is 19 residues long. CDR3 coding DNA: TGTGCCAGCAGCCAAACGTCCCGGAATGCGTTATTCTCCTACAATGAGCAGTTCTTC. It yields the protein CASSQTSRNALFSYNEQFF.

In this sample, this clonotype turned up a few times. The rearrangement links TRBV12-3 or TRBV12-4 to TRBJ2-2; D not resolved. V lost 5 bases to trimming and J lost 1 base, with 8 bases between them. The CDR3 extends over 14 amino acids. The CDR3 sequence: CASSIYRNTGELFF. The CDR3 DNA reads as TGTGCCAGCAGTATTTACAGGAACACCGGGGAGCTGTTTTTT.

The CDR3 loop reads CASSRAGNEQFF. Here the CDR3 DNA reads TGTGCCAGCAGCCGGGCAGGCAATGAGCAGTTCTTC. The chain is built from TRBV14 and TRBJ2-1; D ambiguous. CDR3 size: 12 residues. From germline, CDR1 is SGHDN and CDR2 FVKESK. Deletions cut 4 bases from V and 6 bases from J, with 7 bases between.

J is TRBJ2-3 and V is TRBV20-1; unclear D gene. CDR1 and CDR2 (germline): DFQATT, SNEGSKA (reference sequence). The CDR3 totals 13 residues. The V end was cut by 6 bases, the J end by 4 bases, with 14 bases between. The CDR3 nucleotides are TGCAGTGCCCCCTCCAAGCCGGCAGATACGCAGTATTTT. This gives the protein CSAPSKPADTQYF.

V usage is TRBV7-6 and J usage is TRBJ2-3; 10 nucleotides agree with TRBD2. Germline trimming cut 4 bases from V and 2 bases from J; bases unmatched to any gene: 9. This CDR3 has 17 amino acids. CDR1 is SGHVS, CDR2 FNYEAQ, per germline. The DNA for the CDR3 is TGTGCCAGCAGCTCAGGGGTAGCGGGAGGCTACACAGATACGCAGTATTTT. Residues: CASSSGVAGGYTDTQYF.

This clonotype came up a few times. This CDR3 is CASSSRQGGINQPQHF. In DNA form, the CDR3 reads TGTGCCAGCAGCTCCCGACAGGGCGGAATCAATCAGCCCCAGCATTTT. The V and J genes are TRBV5-5 and TRBJ1-5; 7 positions agree with TRBD1. Germline-derived CDR1 and CDR2 are SGHKS and YYEKEE (reference sequence). This CDR3 contains 16 residues. Trimming removed 3 bases from V and 3 bases from J; junction bases left unmatched: 9.

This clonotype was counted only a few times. The CDR3 region has the DNA TGCAGTGCTAGTCGGGACCGCACAGATACGCAGTATTTT. It specifies CSASRDRTDTQYF. The rearrangement joins TRBV20-1 to TRBJ2-3; D possibly matches TRBD1 or TRBD2 (5 bases each). The CDR3 consists of 13 residues. V was pared by 3 bases and J by 1 base, with 8 bases between. Germline loops: CDR1 DFQATT, CDR2 SNEGSKA (reference sequence).

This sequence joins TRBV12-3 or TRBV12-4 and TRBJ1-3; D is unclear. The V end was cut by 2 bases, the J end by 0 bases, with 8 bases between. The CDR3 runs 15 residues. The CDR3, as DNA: TGTGCCAGCAGTTTAAAGCTGTCCTCTGGAAACACCATATATTTT. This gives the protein CASSLKLSSGNTIYF.

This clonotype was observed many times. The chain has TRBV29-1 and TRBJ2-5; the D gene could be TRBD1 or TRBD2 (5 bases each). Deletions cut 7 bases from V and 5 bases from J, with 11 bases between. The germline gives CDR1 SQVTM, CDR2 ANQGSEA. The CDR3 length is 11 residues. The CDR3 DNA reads TGCAGCGCTGACAGAGGGGAGACCCAGTACTTC. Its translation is CSADRGETQYF.